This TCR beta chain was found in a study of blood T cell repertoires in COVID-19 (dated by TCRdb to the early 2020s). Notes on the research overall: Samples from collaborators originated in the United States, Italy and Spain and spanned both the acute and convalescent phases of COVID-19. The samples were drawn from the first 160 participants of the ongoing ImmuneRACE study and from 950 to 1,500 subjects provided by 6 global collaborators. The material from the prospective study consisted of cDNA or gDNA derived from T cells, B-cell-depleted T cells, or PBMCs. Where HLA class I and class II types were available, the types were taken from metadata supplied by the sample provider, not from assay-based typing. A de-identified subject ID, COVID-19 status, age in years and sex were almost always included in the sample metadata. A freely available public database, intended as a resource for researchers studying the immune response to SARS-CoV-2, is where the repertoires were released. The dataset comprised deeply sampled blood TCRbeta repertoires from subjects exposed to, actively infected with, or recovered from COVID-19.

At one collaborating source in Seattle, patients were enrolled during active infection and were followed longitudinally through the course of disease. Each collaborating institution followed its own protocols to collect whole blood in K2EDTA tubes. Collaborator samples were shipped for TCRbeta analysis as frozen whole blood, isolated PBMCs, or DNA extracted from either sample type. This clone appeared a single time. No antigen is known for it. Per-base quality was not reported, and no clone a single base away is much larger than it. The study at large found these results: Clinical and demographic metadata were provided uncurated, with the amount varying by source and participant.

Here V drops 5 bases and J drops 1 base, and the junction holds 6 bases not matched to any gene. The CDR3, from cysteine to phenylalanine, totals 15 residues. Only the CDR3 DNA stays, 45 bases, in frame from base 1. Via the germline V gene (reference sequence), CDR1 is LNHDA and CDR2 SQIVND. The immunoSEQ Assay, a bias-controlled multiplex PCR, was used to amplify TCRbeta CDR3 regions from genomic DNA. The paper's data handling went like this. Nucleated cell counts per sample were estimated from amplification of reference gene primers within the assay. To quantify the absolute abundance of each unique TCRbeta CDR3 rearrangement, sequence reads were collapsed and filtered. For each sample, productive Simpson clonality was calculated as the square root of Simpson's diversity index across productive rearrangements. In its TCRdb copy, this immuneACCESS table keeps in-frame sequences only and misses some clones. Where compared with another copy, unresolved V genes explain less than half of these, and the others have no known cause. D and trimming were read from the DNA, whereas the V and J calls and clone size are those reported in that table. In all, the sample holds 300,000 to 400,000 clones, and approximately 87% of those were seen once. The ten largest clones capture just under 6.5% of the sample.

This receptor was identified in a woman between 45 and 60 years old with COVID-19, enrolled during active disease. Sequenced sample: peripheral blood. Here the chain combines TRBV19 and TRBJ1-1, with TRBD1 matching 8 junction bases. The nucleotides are TGTGCCAGTAGTCAGCCGGGACAGGCGAACACTGAAGCTTTCTTT. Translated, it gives CASSQPGQANTEAFF.